This T cell receptor beta chain was sequenced in a study of shared clonotypes between healthy human individuals. CDR1 is LNHDA and CDR2 is SQIVND in the germline V gene (reference sequence). Trimming took 6 bases from V and 4 from J, leaving 9 bases between them. The CDR3 is 12 amino acids. Assay: immunoSEQ multiplex PCR; the TCRdb copy retains only in-frame clones and omits some. The profile shows 2,500,000 or so clones, about 92% of them singletons. The donor population consisted of healthy HIV-negative adults with no recent acute infections or vaccinations. The clonotype comes from a man aged 18 to 35 in good health. The chain employs TRBV19 and TRBJ1-2, with unresolved D. Sequenced sample: naive CD4+ T cells sorted from blood. The subset: CD45RA+ positively selected. CDR3 nucleotides: TGTGCCAGTAGCCTCGCCTCCTATGGCTACACCTTC. It encodes CASSLASYGYTF.